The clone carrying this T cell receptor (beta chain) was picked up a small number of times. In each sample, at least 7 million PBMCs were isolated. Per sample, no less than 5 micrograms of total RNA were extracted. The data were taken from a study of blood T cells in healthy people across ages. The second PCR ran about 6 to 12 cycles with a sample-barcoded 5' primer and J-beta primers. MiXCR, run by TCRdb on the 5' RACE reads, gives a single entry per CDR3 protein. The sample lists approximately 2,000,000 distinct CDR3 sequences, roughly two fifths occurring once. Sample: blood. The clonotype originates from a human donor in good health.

The CDR3 here is CASSPTGVVALHF. Written as DNA, the CDR3 is TGTGCCAGCAGCCCCACCGGCGTGGTGGCCCTCCACTTT. This chain uses TRBV12-3 or TRBV12-4 with TRBJ1-6, with D uncertain. This CDR3 has 13 amino acids. With 6 bases removed from V and 14 bases from J, the gap between germline ends came to 17 bases.